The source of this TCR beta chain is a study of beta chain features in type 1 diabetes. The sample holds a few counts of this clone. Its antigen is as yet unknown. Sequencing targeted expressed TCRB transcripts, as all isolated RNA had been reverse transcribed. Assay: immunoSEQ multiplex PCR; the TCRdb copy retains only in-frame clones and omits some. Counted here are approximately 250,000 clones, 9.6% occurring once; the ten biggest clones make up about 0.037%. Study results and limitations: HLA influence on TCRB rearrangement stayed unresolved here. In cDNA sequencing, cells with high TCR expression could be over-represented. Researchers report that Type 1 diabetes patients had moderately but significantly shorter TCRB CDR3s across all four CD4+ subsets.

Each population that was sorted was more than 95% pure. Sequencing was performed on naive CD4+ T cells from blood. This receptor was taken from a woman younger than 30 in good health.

The CDR3 region is CASRYVPRDTEAFF. The CDR3 DNA reads as TGCGCCAGCAGGTACGTTCCCCGCGACACTGAAGCTTTCTTT. This chain joins TRBV4-1 and TRBJ1-1; D is ambiguous. V gave up 6 bases and J gave up 3 bases, with 14 bases separating them. The CDR3 runs 14 residues. Looked up from germline, CDR1 is MGHRA and CDR2 is YSYEKL.